This TCR beta chain was identified in a study of T cell repertoires in ileal Crohn's disease. Background on the study: Median disease duration was around eight years; approximately 32% smoked at surgery. Study outcomes and limitations: High-frequency clones were more common in sorted CD8 than CD4 cells.

Germline V lookup: CDR1 ENHRY, CDR2 SYGVKD. With V trimmed by 4 bases and J by 4 bases, 10 bases remained unmatched. The CDR3 contains 16 residues. Roughly 0.55 micrograms of biopsy DNA per sample underwent TCRB immunosequencing. Produced via immunoSEQ multiplex PCR; TCRdb's table is partial and in-frame only. The sample consists of some 17,000 clones, 85% to 90% of them appearing once. In regard to this clone: Its antigen is still unknown.

This sequence originates from an adult with Crohn's disease. Sequencing used ileal tissue. The genes are TRBV10-3 and TRBJ1-2, with 9 bases aligning to TRBD1. The CDR3 reads CAISGIKTGGGYGYTF. DNA of the CDR3: TGTGCCATCAGTGGGATTAAGACAGGGGGTGGCTATGGCTACACCTTC.